Listed here are 12 T cell receptor beta chains from one sample, sequenced in a study of tumor-infiltrating lymphocytes in primary liver carcinoma. TCR beta cDNA was prepared out of around 460 ng total RNA by means of a constant-region primer. What produced the TCR beta libraries was three nested multiplex PCR rounds using slightly modified ARM-PCR. Rounds one and two of PCR, each of roughly 10 cycles, were primed with TRBV1-TRBV30 forward primers and a C-beta reverse primer. TCRdb used MiXCR to reprocess the multiplex PCR reads, holding one entry per CDR3 protein. The sample yields 52,000 or so distinct CDR3 sequences, around 77% seen once. Scientists recovered RNA and DNA together from around 20-30 mg of unsorted bulk tissue. Sequencing was carried out using liver tumor tissue from sampling region 5. Subset indicated: tumor region T5, tumor centre. The receptors were gathered from a man aged 35 to 55 with primary liver carcinoma and hepatitis B virus infection.

On this clonotype: A junction boundary mismatches the germline segment, possibly from a read error. The chain has TRBV11-2 and TRBJ2-5, with 7 bases aligning to TRBD2. Germline V gene lookup returns CDR1 SGHAT and CDR2 FQNNGV. This CDR3 has 18 residues. In DNA form, the CDR3 reads TGCGCCAGCAGCCCTAGCTCAATCCAGGGTAGTGGGCGGGAGACCCAGTATTTC. Protein product: CASSPSSIQGSGRETQYF.

About this clonotype itself: The CDR3 does not end in the conserved phenylalanine or tryptophan, so this is likely a read error. The chain carries TRBV11-2 and TRBJ2-1; D ambiguous. From germline, CDR1 is SGHAT and CDR2 FQNNGV. CDR3 length: 14 amino acids. The V end lost 3 bases, the J end lost 8 bases, and 14 bases lay between the germline ends. CDR3 sequence: CASSLSNLVHEQFL. The CDR3 DNA is TGTGCCAGCAGCTTGTCTAACTTGGTGCATGAGCAGTTCCTC.

As to this clonotype: The CDR3 carries no conserved terminal phenylalanine or tryptophan, so it likely arises from a read error. The CDR3 bases are TGCAGCGTCGGGACTAGCGGGGGGTCTGGGGGGCAGTACTTA. Amino acids: CSVGTSGGSGGQYL. The V call is TRBV29-1, the J call TRBJ2-7, with TRBD2 identical over 15 bases. There are 14 residues in the CDR3. CDR1 and CDR2 (germline): SQVTM, ANQGSEA. Trimming took 6 bases from V and 9 from J; bases not matched to a gene: 9.

The chain joins TRBV14 to TRBJ2-7; D call uncertain. This CDR3 comprises 15 residues. Trimming left V 7 bases short and J 4 bases short, with 20 bases between. The germline CDR1 and CDR2 sequences are SGHDN and FVKESK. DNA for the CDR3: TGTGCCAGCAAGCGAGAATACCCTTTCAATTACGAGCAGTACTTC. This codes for CASKREYPFNYEQYF.

Turning to this clonotype: A read error may account for a junction end that differs from germline. This chain joins TRBV5-5 and TRBJ2-2; D is uncertain. Germline lookup yields CDR1 SGHKS and CDR2 YYEKEE (reference sequence). This CDR3 has 12 residues. The CDR3 reads CTSRFHTGELFF. CDR3 nucleotide sequence: TGTACCAGCAGATTCCACACCGGGGAGCTGTTTTTT.

For this clonotype: The CDR3 does not end in the conserved phenylalanine or tryptophan, so this is likely a read error. Here the CDR3 reads CSTVVVGGLNTEAFS. DNA for the CDR3: TGCAGCACCGTTGTTGTAGGGGGCTTGAATACTGAAGCTTTCTCT. The chain links TRBV29-1 to TRBJ1-1; TRBD1 agrees at 7 bases. The length of the CDR3 is 15 residues. Per the germline V gene, CDR1 is SQVTM and CDR2 is ANQGSEA.

To note about this clonotype: One junction end disagrees with the germline gene, perhaps due to a read error. The rearrangement uses TRBV4-1 and TRBJ2-2, with D perhaps matching TRBD1 or TRBD2 (5 bases each). CDR1 is MGHRA and CDR2 is YSYEKL in the germline V gene. CDR3 size: 17 residues. In nucleotides, the CDR3 is TGCGCCAGCAGCCGATCCGTCCGGGGCAGGAACACCGGGGAGCTCTTTTTT. Its translation: CASSRSVRGRNTGELFF.

With regard to this clonotype: Germline is not matched at one junction end, which may reflect a read error. V is TRBV11-1 and J is TRBJ2-7; TRBD2 might be the D (5 bases). The CDR3 is 17 residues long. Per the germline V gene, CDR1 is SGHAT and CDR2 is FQDESV (reference sequence). The DNA of the CDR3 is TGTGCCAGCCGCTTAGGGCTGGCGGGTGAAAGCTCCTACGAACAGTACTTC. Amino acids: CASRLGLAGESSYEQYF.

Points on this clonotype: An end of the junction differs from the germline gene, which may be a read error. The rearrangement links TRBV11-1 to TRBJ2-1, with 7 bases identical to TRBD2. The CDR3 consists of 18 residues. CDR1 and CDR2 from the germline V gene are SGHAT and FQDESV (reference sequence). The CDR3 DNA is TGTGTCAGCAGCTTAAGATCTCTAACGGGAGGATCCTACAATGAGCAGTTCTTC. This codes for CVSSLRSLTGGSYNEQFF.

This clonotype was seen only once. An end of the junction does not agree with germline; a read error may underlie this. The chain uses TRBV6-2 or TRBV6-3 and TRBJ2-1; 12 bases fit TRBD2. The germline V gene encodes CDR1 MNHEY and CDR2 SVGEGT. The CDR3 runs to 13 residues. The CDR3 DNA follows: TGTGCCGGCAGGACTAGCGGGATCGGTGAGCAGTCCTTC. As protein: CAGRTSGIGEQSF.

This clonotype was picked up a small number of times. The chain carries TRBV11-2 and TRBJ2-7, with D maybe TRBD2 (6 bases). Germline V gives CDR1 SGHAT, CDR2 FQNNGV. V was trimmed by 6 bases and J by 5 bases, leaving 20 bases between them. CDR3 size: 15 residues. The CDR3 sequence: CASSLRCTGENEQYF. The CDR3 DNA is TGTGCCAGCAGTTTACGATGTACGGGGGAAAACGAGCAGTACTTC.

Turning to this clonotype: Germline is not matched at one junction end, which may reflect a read error. This chain joins TRBV5-5 and TRBJ2-1, with D perhaps TRBD2 (6 bases). The CDR3 is 13 residues long. Germline V gene sequence: CDR1 SGHKS, CDR2 YYEKEE (reference sequence). The CDR3 DNA is TGTGCCGGCAGCTACCGAGCGGGCAATGAGCAGTTCTTC. Protein sequence: CAGSYRAGNEQFF.